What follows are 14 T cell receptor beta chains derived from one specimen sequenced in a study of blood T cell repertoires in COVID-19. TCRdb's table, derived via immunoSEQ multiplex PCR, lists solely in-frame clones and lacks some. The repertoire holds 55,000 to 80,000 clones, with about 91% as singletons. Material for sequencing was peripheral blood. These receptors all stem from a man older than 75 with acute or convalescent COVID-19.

CDR3 loop: CASSQAGTGTDTQYF. CDR3 nucleotide sequence: TGCGCCAGCAGCCAAGCCGGGACAGGGACAGATACGCAGTATTTT. The genes are TRBV4-1 and TRBJ2-3; 9 bases match TRBD1. Looked up from germline, CDR1 is MGHRA and CDR2 is YSYEKL. The CDR3 loop spans 15 amino acids. V lost 1 base and J lost 3; bases outside the gene matches: 2.

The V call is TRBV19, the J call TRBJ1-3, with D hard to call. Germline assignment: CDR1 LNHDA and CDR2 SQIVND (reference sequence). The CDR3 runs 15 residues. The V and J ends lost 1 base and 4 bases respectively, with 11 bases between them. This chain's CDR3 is CASSIGVFTGNTIYF. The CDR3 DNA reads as TGTGCCAGTAGTATAGGCGTATTCACCGGAAACACCATATATTTT.

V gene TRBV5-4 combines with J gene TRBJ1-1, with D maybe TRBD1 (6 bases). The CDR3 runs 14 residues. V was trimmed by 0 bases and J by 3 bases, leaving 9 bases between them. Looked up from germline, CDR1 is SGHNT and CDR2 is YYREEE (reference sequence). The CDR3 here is CASSLGGGDTEAFF. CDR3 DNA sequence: TGTGCCAGCAGCTTGGGAGGGGGAGACACTGAAGCTTTCTTT.

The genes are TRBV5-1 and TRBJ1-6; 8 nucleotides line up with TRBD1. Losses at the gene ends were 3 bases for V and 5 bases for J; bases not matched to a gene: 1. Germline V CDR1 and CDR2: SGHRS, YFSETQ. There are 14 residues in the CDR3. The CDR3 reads CASSSGQDNSPLHF. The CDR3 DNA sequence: TGCGCCAGCAGCTCGGGACAGGATAATTCACCCCTCCACTTT.

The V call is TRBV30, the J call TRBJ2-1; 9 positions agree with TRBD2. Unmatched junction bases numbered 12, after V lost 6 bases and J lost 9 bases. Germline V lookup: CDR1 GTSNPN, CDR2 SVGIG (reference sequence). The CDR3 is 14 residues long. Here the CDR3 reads CACSASGKISEQFF. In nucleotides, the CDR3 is TGTGCCTGTTCGGCTAGCGGGAAGATCAGTGAGCAGTTCTTC. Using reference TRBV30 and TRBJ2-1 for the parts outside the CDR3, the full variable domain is SQTIHQWPATLVQPVGSPLSLECTVEGTSNPNLYWYRQAAGRGLQLLFYSVGIGQISSEVPQNLSASRPQDRQFILSSKKLLLSDSGFYLCACSASGKISEQFFGPGTRLTVL.

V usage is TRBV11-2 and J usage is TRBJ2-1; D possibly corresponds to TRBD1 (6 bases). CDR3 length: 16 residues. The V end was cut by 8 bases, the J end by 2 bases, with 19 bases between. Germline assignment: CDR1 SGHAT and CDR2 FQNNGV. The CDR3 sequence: CASRRWGRVTYNEQFF. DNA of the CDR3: TGTGCCAGCCGACGATGGGGGCGCGTAACCTACAATGAGCAGTTCTTC.

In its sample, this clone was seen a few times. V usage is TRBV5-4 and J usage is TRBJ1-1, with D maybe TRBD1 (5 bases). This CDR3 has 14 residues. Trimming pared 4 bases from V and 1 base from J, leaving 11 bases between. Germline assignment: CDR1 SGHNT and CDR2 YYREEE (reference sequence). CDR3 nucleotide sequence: TGTGCCAGCAGCCGTGCCGGGGGGAACACTGAAGCTTTCTTT. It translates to CASSRAGGNTEAFF.

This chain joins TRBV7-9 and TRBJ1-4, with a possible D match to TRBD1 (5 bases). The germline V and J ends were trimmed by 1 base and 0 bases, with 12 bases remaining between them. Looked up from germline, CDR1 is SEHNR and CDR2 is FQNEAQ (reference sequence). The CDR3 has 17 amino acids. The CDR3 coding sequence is TGTGCCAGCAGCTTAGGGTACGGGGGAGCAACTAATGAAAAACTGTTTTTT. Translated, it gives CASSLGYGGATNEKLFF. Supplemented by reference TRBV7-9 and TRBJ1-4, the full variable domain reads DTGVSQNPRHKITKRGQNVTFRCDPISEHNRLYWYRQTLGQGPEFLTYFQNEAQLEKSRLLSDRFSAERPKGSFSTLEIQRTEQGDSAMYLCASSLGYGGATNEKLFFGSGTQLSVL.

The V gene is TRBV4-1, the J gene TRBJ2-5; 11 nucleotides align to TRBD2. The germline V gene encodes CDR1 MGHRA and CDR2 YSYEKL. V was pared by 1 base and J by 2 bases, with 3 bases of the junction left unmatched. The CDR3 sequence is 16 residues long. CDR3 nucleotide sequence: TGCGCCAGCAGCCAAGCGGTAGCGGGAGGGCAAGAGACCCAGTACTTC. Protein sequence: CASSQAVAGGQETQYF.

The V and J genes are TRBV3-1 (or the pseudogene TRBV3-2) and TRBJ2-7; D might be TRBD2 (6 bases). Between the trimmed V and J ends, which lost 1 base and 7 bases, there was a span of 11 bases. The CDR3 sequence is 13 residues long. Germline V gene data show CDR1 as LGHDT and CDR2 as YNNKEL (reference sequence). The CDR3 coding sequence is TGTGCCAGCAGCCAAGGAGGGACTGGGGAGCAGTACTTC. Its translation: CASSQGGTGEQYF.

CDR3 residues: CASRDRGVQPQHF. The CDR3, as DNA: TGTGCCAGTAGGGACAGGGGCGTTCAGCCCCAGCATTTT. V usage is TRBV19 and J usage is TRBJ1-5, with 9 nucleotides matching TRBD1. Germline V gives CDR1 LNHDA, CDR2 SQIVND (reference sequence). Germline trimming cut 6 bases from V and 6 bases from J; bases unmatched to any gene: 3. This CDR3 has 13 amino acids.

CDR3 in amino acids: CSVSGTLMNTEAFF. CDR3 coding DNA: TGCAGCGTCTCCGGGACACTCATGAACACTGAAGCTTTCTTT. The chain uses TRBV29-1 and TRBJ1-1, with TRBD1 as a possible D gene (6 bases). Germline lookup yields CDR1 SQVTM and CDR2 ANQGSEA. Between the trimmed V and J ends, which lost 6 bases and 0 bases, there was a span of 14 bases. This CDR3 is 14 amino acids long. Based on the CDR3 plus reference TRBV29-1 and TRBJ1-1, the full variable domain is SAVISQKPSRDICQRGTSLTIQCQVDSQVTMMFWYRQQPGQSLTLIATANQGSEATYESGFVIDKFPISRPNLTFSTLTVSNMSPEDSSIYLCSVSGTLMNTEAFFGQGTRLTVV.

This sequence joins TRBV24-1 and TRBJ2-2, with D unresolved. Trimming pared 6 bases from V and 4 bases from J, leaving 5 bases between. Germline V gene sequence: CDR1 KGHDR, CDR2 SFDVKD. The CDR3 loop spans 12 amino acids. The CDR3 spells CATSTSTGELFF. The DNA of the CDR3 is TGTGCCACCAGTACAAGCACCGGGGAGCTGTTTTTT.

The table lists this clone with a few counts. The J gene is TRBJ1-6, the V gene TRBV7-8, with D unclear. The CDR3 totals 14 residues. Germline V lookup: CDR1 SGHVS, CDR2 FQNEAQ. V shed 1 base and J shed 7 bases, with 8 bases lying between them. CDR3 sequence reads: CASSLVPGNSPLHF. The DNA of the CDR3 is TGTGCCAGCAGCTTAGTTCCAGGAAATTCACCCCTCCACTTT.